A selection of T cell receptor beta chains follows, all from one sample in a study of CD8 T cells in ankylosing spondylitis. TCRdb analysed the 5' RACE reads with MiXCR anew, one entry per CDR3 protein. This table has about 190,000 distinct CDR3 sequences, roughly 13% appearing once. Sequencing was done on a sample of blood, either unsorted or a sorted T cell fraction (not recorded which). The receptor source for this set is a female donor with ankylosing spondylitis or in good health (not recorded which). CDR3s include the opening cysteine and the closing phenylalanine or tryptophan. Each record gives: D gene, CDR3 length, J gene, clone size, V gene, CDR3 DNA, CDR3 protein. A D gene is named only where the DNA matches it firmly. The size field is filled for only some rows; it gives once, few, many or a size class.

D: TRBD2; length: 16; J: TRBJ2-2; size: many; V: TRBV7-9; DNA: TGTGCCAGCAGCTCAGGACTAGCGGAGAACACCGGGGAGCTGTTTTTT; CDR3: CASSSGLAENTGELFF
D: .; length: 16; J: TRBJ2-1; size: many; V: TRBV24-1; DNA: TGTGCCACCAGTTTCGGGGGTCTGAGCTCCTACAATGAGCAGTTCTTC; CDR3: CATSFGGLSSYNEQFF
D: .; length: 13; J: TRBJ2-7; size: few; V: TRBV29-1; DNA: TGCAGCGTTGATGTGTCCGGGAGCTACGAGCAGTACTTC; CDR3: CSVDVSGSYEQYF
D: .; length: 15; J: TRBJ2-2; size: .; V: TRBV12-3/TRBV12-4; DNA: TGTGCCAGCAGTTTTAGGCAGGGGAGGACCGGGGAGCTGTTTTTT; CDR3: CASSFRQGRTGELFF
D: .; length: 15; J: TRBJ2-5; size: many; V: TRBV5-1; DNA: TGCGCCAGCAGCTTTCTGGGACTCTCAGACGGGACCCAGTACTTC; CDR3: CASSFLGLSDGTQYF
D: .; length: 12; J: TRBJ1-1; size: many; V: TRBV29-1; DNA: TGCAGCGTTGAGGTGGTCGACACTGAAGCTTTCTTT; CDR3: CSVEVVDTEAFF
D: TRBD2; length: 11; J: TRBJ2-1; size: many; V: TRBV29-1; DNA: TGCAGCCACGGGGGGGGTAATGAGCAGTTCTTC; CDR3: CSHGGGNEQFF
D: .; length: 15; J: TRBJ1-1; size: many; V: TRBV28; DNA: TGTGCCAGCAGTCCCGGACAGCGCATGAACACTGAAGCTTTCTTT; CDR3: CASSPGQRMNTEAFF
D: .; length: 17; J: TRBJ2-5; size: .; V: TRBV7-2; DNA: TGTGCCAGCAGCCCTTTCGGCGCGAAGATTTCACAAGAGACCCAGTACTTC; CDR3: CASSPFGAKISQETQYF
D: .; length: 14; J: TRBJ1-4; size: many; V: TRBV18; DNA: TGTGCCAGCGCAAGGGGCGCAACTAATGAAAAACTGTTTTTT; CDR3: CASARGATNEKLFF
D: .; length: 15; J: TRBJ2-7; size: few; V: TRBV4-2; DNA: TGTGCCAGCAGCCAAGATTGGGGCGGCTCCTACGAGCAGTACTTC; CDR3: CASSQDWGGSYEQYF
D: TRBD2; length: 16; J: TRBJ2-7; size: few; V: TRBV29-1; DNA: TGCAGCGTCCGAGGGGCTCTAGCGGGAGTTAAGAACGAGCAGTACTTC; CDR3: CSVRGALAGVKNEQYF
D: TRBD1; length: 13; J: TRBJ2-7; size: .; V: TRBV12-3/TRBV12-4; DNA: TGTGCCAGCCGGACAGGGGGCTCCTACGAGCAGTACTTC; CDR3: CASRTGGSYEQYF
D: TRBD2; length: 16; J: TRBJ2-2; size: once; V: TRBV2; DNA: TGTGCCAGCAACCCAAGGGGACTAGGCGGCACCGGGGAGCTGTTTTTT; CDR3: CASNPRGLGGTGELFF
D: .; length: 14; J: TRBJ2-1; size: many; V: TRBV20-1; DNA: TGCAGTGCTTCTAGAGGGCTCGGGTACAATGAGCAGTTCTTC; CDR3: CSASRGLGYNEQFF
D: .; length: 11; J: TRBJ1-2; size: many; V: TRBV7-9; DNA: TGTGCCAGCAGCTCCTCACTGGGCTACACCTTC; CDR3: CASSSSLGYTF
D: .; length: 14; J: TRBJ2-7; size: .; V: TRBV12-3/TRBV12-4; DNA: TGTGCCAGCTCGCCGGAGGCCCTTTCCTACGAGCAGTACTTC; CDR3: CASSPEALSYEQYF
D: TRBD2; length: 13; J: TRBJ2-7; size: .; V: TRBV11-3; DNA: TGTGCCAGCAGCTTAGCCCTAGCGGGCGAGCAGTACTTC; CDR3: CASSLALAGEQYF
D: TRBD1; length: 13; J: TRBJ1-3; size: many; V: TRBV7-2; DNA: TGTGCCAGTGGGACAGGGATAGCAAACACCATATATTTT; CDR3: CASGTGIANTIYF
D: TRBD1; length: 14; J: TRBJ1-2; size: many; V: TRBV7-2; DNA: TGTGCCAGCAGCCGACAGGGAAGGCTGTATGGCTACACCTTC; CDR3: CASSRQGRLYGYTF
D: .; length: 15; J: TRBJ2-1; size: many; V: TRBV6-1; DNA: TGTGCCAGCAGTGATAGGGCGCAGTCTTACAATGAGCAGTTCTTC; CDR3: CASSDRAQSYNEQFF
D: TRBD2; length: 16; J: TRBJ2-5; size: .; V: TRBV11-2; DNA: TGTGCCAGCAGCTATCCGCCGGGACTAGCAGATGAGACCCAGTACTTC; CDR3: CASSYPPGLADETQYF
D: .; length: 13; J: TRBJ1-1; size: many; V: TRBV9; DNA: TGTGCCAGCAGCCCGAGAGGAAACACTGAAGCTTTCTTT; CDR3: CASSPRGNTEAFF
D: TRBD2; length: 16; J: TRBJ2-1; size: many; V: TRBV7-6; DNA: TGTGCCAGCAGCAGCTTAGCGGGAGTTATCCACAATGAGCAGTTCTTC; CDR3: CASSSLAGVIHNEQFF
D: .; length: 14; J: TRBJ1-1; size: .; V: TRBV9; DNA: TGTGCCAGCAGCGTCCCCGGACCGAACACTGAAGCTTTCTTT; CDR3: CASSVPGPNTEAFF
D: .; length: 14; J: TRBJ2-3; size: many; V: TRBV5-1; DNA: TGCGCCAGCAGAAGAGGAGATAGCACAGATACGCAGTATTTT; CDR3: CASRRGDSTDTQYF
D: TRBD2; length: 17; J: TRBJ2-5; size: few; V: TRBV6-5; DNA: TGTGCCAGCAGTTACGGCGGGGCTAGCGGGAGCGGAGAGACCCAGTACTTC; CDR3: CASSYGGASGSGETQYF
D: .; length: 17; J: TRBJ2-1; size: many; V: TRBV5-7; DNA: TGTGCCAGCGGCAGACAAGGTACTGTCCTAAACTACAATGAGCAGTTCTTC; CDR3: CASGRQGTVLNYNEQFF
D: TRBD1; length: 16; J: TRBJ1-5; size: many; V: TRBV12-3/TRBV12-4; DNA: TGTGCCAGCAGTGGCACAGGGGGCTCGCACAATCAGCCCCAGCATTTT; CDR3: CASSGTGGSHNQPQHF
D: .; length: 15; J: TRBJ1-2; size: many; V: TRBV20-1; DNA: TGCAGTGCTAGAGTCGACAGTGGAGCTAACTATGGCTACACCTTC; CDR3: CSARVDSGANYGYTF
D: .; length: 13; J: TRBJ1-1; size: few; V: TRBV6-2/TRBV6-3; DNA: TGTGCCAGCAAAGATAACTCGAACACTGAAGCTTTCTTT; CDR3: CASKDNSNTEAFF
D: TRBD2; length: 16; J: TRBJ2-1; size: .; V: TRBV11-1; DNA: TGTGCCAGCAGCTTAGCGTTACCGCGGGAGGGCAGGGAGCAGTTCTTC; CDR3: CASSLALPREGREQFF
D: .; length: 17; J: TRBJ1-1; size: many; V: TRBV5-1; DNA: TGCGCCAGCAGCTTGGAGGGTCACCCCATCTCCAACACTGAAGCTTTCTTT; CDR3: CASSLEGHPISNTEAFF
D: .; length: 14; J: TRBJ1-2; size: many; V: TRBV9; DNA: TGTGCCAGCAACCCCCTCTTGGGGCAGGATGGCTACACCTTC; CDR3: CASNPLLGQDGYTF
D: .; length: 13; J: TRBJ2-1; size: many; V: TRBV4-3; DNA: TGCGCCAGCAGCCCAAGCAGATACAATGAGCAGTTCTTC; CDR3: CASSPSRYNEQFF
D: TRBD2; length: 14; J: TRBJ2-2; size: many; V: TRBV18; DNA: TGTGCCAGCTGCTGGCGGGAGTATACCGGGGAGCTGTTTTTT; CDR3: CASCWREYTGELFF
D: TRBD2; length: 15; J: TRBJ2-5; size: .; V: TRBV20-1; DNA: TGCAGTGCTGAGGCGGGGGAGGGCCAGGGAGAGACCCAGTACTTC; CDR3: CSAEAGEGQGETQYF
D: TRBD1; length: 14; J: TRBJ2-7; size: many; V: TRBV20-1; DNA: TGCAGTGCTAGGTTCCCGAGACAGGGTAACGAGCAGTACTTC; CDR3: CSARFPRQGNEQYF
D: .; length: 18; J: TRBJ2-7; size: .; V: TRBV12-3/TRBV12-4; DNA: TGTGCCAGCAGTCCCCTGTCGTTCGGGATAAGAACGACCTACGAGCAGTACTTC; CDR3: CASSPLSFGIRTTYEQYF
D: .; length: 12; J: TRBJ2-3; size: many; V: TRBV5-1; DNA: TGCGCCAGCAGCGGGAGAGGTGATACGCAGTATTTT; CDR3: CASSGRGDTQYF
D: .; length: 16; J: TRBJ1-1; size: many; V: TRBV13; DNA: TGTGCCAGCAGCCTATTTGGAACCTTTGGAGGCACTGAAGCTTTCTTT; CDR3: CASSLFGTFGGTEAFF
D: .; length: 13; J: TRBJ2-2; size: .; V: TRBV5-6; DNA: TGTGTCAGCAGTCCCGCAAACACCGGGGAGCTGTTTTTT; CDR3: CVSSPANTGELFF
D: .; length: 12; J: TRBJ2-4; size: many; V: TRBV20-1; DNA: TGCAGTGCTTATAGGGTGGAAAACATTCAGTACTTC; CDR3: CSAYRVENIQYF
D: TRBD1; length: 17; J: TRBJ2-2; size: few; V: TRBV20-1; DNA: TGCAGTGCTACCGGGCGCTCGAGACAGGGGGCAATCGGGGAGCTGTTTTTT; CDR3: CSATGRSRQGAIGELFF
D: .; length: 16; J: TRBJ1-5; size: many; V: TRBV12-3/TRBV12-4; DNA: TGTGCCAGCAGTTCTGGGGGGGGGGCAAGCAATCAGCCCCAGCATTTT; CDR3: CASSSGGGASNQPQHF
D: .; length: 12; J: TRBJ2-2; size: many; V: TRBV24-1; DNA: TGTGCCACCGGGGTGAACACCGGGGAGCTGTTTTTT; CDR3: CATGVNTGELFF
D: .; length: 13; J: TRBJ2-7; size: .; V: TRBV2; DNA: TGTGCCAGCAAAAGGGGCCCCTCCTACGAGCAGTACTTC; CDR3: CASKRGPSYEQYF
D: TRBD1; length: 15; J: TRBJ1-5; size: many; V: TRBV20-1; DNA: TGCAGTGCTAGCCGAAGGACAGGGGGTAATCAGCCCCAGCATTTT; CDR3: CSASRRTGGNQPQHF
D: TRBD2; length: 16; J: TRBJ2-2; size: few; V: TRBV5-1; DNA: TGCGCCAGCAGCTGGAGCGGGAGGGCCGTCTCCGGGGAGCTGTTTTTT; CDR3: CASSWSGRAVSGELFF
D: TRBD2; length: 15; J: TRBJ2-3; size: few; V: TRBV7-9; DNA: TGTGCCAGCAGCTATAGCGGGAGTGGCACAGATACGCAGTATTTT; CDR3: CASSYSGSGTDTQYF
D: .; length: 12; J: TRBJ1-2; size: many; V: TRBV7-9; DNA: TGTGCCAGCAGCTTAGAGACCCGATCAATCACCTTC; CDR3: CASSLETRSITF
D: .; length: 15; J: TRBJ1-3; size: .; V: TRBV10-3; DNA: TGTGCCATCAACCGTCCTCGGGGGTCGGGAAACACCATATATTTT; CDR3: CAINRPRGSGNTIYF
D: .; length: 14; J: TRBJ2-7; size: many; V: TRBV4-2; DNA: TGTGCCAGCAGCCCGCAGGTTACCTTTTACGAGCAGTACTTC; CDR3: CASSPQVTFYEQYF
D: .; length: 13; J: TRBJ2-1; size: many; V: TRBV29-1; DNA: TGCAGCATCTCTAGGAGAATAGACAATGAGCAGTTCTTC; CDR3: CSISRRIDNEQFF
D: .; length: 13; J: TRBJ2-3; size: .; V: TRBV6-2/TRBV6-3; DNA: TGTGCCAGCAGTACGACGATCACAGATACGCAGTATTTT; CDR3: CASSTTITDTQYF